This T cell receptor beta chain was identified in a study of control samples from healthy donors and cancer patients. The method was immunoSEQ multiplex PCR; TCRdb's version includes in-frame clones alone and lacks a portion of them. The data show over 85,000 clones, with around 90% seen just once and 2% to 3% held by the top ten. CDR1 is SGHRS, CDR2 YFSETQ, per germline. V was cut by 0 bases and J by 5 bases, with 9 bases left in between. The CDR3 is 13 amino acids. Sequencing used blood. This chain joins TRBV5-1 and TRBJ2-7; tentative D call: TRBD2 (5 bases). The clonotype comes from a woman aged 18-29 years in good health. CDR3 in amino acids: CASSLVLRDEQYF. The CDR3 coding sequence is TGCGCCAGCAGCTTGGTTTTGAGGGACGAGCAGTACTTC.